Listed below are T cell receptor beta chains from one sample, sequenced in a study of cytomegalovirus exposure and HLA in healthy donors. TCRdb's table, derived via immunoSEQ multiplex PCR, lists solely in-frame clones and lacks some. The table lists around 200,000 clones. The sample taken for sequencing was PBMCs. The receptors originated from a woman in her 30s in good health and CMV-seropositive. CDR3s include the opening cysteine and the closing phenylalanine or tryptophan. The D gene is left open where the match is weak.

>TRBD1|TRBV11-3|TRBJ2-2
TGTGCCAGCGGGACAGAGCTGAACACCGGGGAGCTGTTTTTT
CASGTELNTGELFF
>NA|TRBV5-1|TRBJ1-4
TGCGCCAGCAGCCCACCCACAGGTTCAGCTAATGAAAAACTGTTTTTT
CASSPPTGSANEKLFF
>TRBD1|TRBV30|TRBJ2-3
TGTGCCTGGAGTTCCCCCCGGACAGGGAAGAGCACAGATACGCAGTATTTT
CAWSSPRTGKSTDTQYF
>NA|TRBV7-8|TRBJ1-1
TGTGCCAGCGCGATTGACAGCTCCGAAGCTTTCTTT
CASAIDSSEAFF
>NA|TRBV28|TRBJ1-5
TGTGCCAGCAGTTTTCGGGGGGCGTCTGGACAGCCCCAGCATTTT
CASSFRGASGQPQHF
>NA|TRBV6-6|TRBJ2-7
TGTGCCAGCACCTCCGGGACCTACGAGCAGTACTTC
CASTSGTYEQYF
>NA|TRBV28|TRBJ2-2
TGTGCCAGCAGTTTCCGGGGTTGGAACACCGGGGAGCTGTTTTTT
CASSFRGWNTGELFF
>TRBD1|TRBV27|TRBJ2-1
TGTGCCAGCAAGGGACAGGGGGCAAACAATGAGCAGTTCTTC
CASKGQGANNEQFF
>NA|TRBV10-3|TRBJ2-3
TGTGTCATTCGTCTGAGCACAGATACGCAGTATTTT
CVIRLSTDTQYF
>NA|TRBV4-1|TRBJ2-1
TGCGCCAGCGGGGCCGGGAGTTTACTCTCCGCTCAGTTCTTC
CASGAGSLLSAQFF
>TRBD2|TRBV11-2|TRBJ2-7
TGTGCCAGCAGCTCGCCGGGAGGTCGCTACGAGCAGTACTTC
CASSSPGGRYEQYF
>NA|TRBV5-1|TRBJ1-1
TGCGCCAGCAGCTTGGGGACACCCGTGGTCACTGAAGCTTTCTTT
CASSLGTPVVTEAFF
>NA|TRBV7-2|TRBJ2-3
TGTGCCAGCAGCTTACTCGCGGGGGATACGCAGTATTTT
CASSLLAGDTQYF
>NA|TRBV30|TRBJ2-1
TGTGCCTGGAGTGTATCGAGGGAGGATGAGCAGTTCTTC
CAWSVSREDEQFF
>NA|TRBV29-1|TRBJ1-1
TGCAGCGCTAAGAGAGACACTGAAGCTTTCTTT
CSAKRDTEAFF
>TRBD1|TRBV5-1|TRBJ1-5
TGCGCCAGCAGGGAGGGGACAGCAAGCAATCAGCCCCAGCATTTT
CASREGTASNQPQHF
>NA|TRBV28|TRBJ1-5
TGTGCCAGCAGTCCAGTTTCGTTCGGGGATCAGCCCCAGCATTTT
CASSPVSFGDQPQHF
>TRBD1|TRBV2|TRBJ1-2
TGTGCCAGCAGTGGGGGGACAGGGATTTATGGCTACACCTTC
CASSGGTGIYGYTF
>NA|TRBV7-2|TRBJ1-5
TGTGCCAGCAGCTTAGTCGGCGGGGGCAATCAGCCCCAGCATTTT
CASSLVGGGNQPQHF
>TRBD2|TRBV11-2|TRBJ2-7
TGTGCCAGCAGCCCTCGGACTAGCGGGAGGATTCTATACGAGCAGTACTTC
CASSPRTSGRILYEQYF
>TRBD1|TRBV6-6|TRBJ1-1
TGTGCCAGCGGGACGACAGGGGGAAACACTGAAGCTTTCTTT
CASGTTGGNTEAFF
>NA|TRBV19|TRBJ2-6
TGTGCCAGTAGTAACTCTCACTCTGGGGCCAACGTCCTGACTTTC
CASSNSHSGANVLTF
>TRBD1|TRBV19|TRBJ1-4
TGTGCCAGTAAGGCAGGGGGCAATGAAAAACTGTTTTTT
CASKAGGNEKLFF
>TRBD2|TRBV27|TRBJ2-7
TGTGCCAGCAAACCTATAGCGGGAGGGCCCGAGCAGTACTTC
CASKPIAGGPEQYF
>NA|TRBV6-7|TRBJ1-1
TGTGCCAGCAGTTACTCGCCAGGAATGAACACTGAAGCTTTCTTT
CASSYSPGMNTEAFF
>TRBD1|TRBV7-9|TRBJ1-1
TGTGCCAGCAGCCAAACCGGACAGGGGAACACTGAAGCTTTCTTT
CASSQTGQGNTEAFF
>TRBD1|TRBV6-5|TRBJ2-1
TGTGCCAGCAGTTGGGGGACAGGAGATAATGAGCAGTTCTTC
CASSWGTGDNEQFF
>NA|TRBV19|TRBJ2-3
TGTGCCAGTAGTAAAGGGACTCCCCGGGAGACGCAGTATTTT
CASSKGTPRETQYF
>NA|TRBV9|TRBJ1-2
TGTGCCAGCAGCGTAGGGCCGAACCTGGACTATGGCTACACCTTC
CASSVGPNLDYGYTF
>TRBD1|TRBV19|TRBJ1-1
TGTGCCAGTAGTACCGGGACAGGGAACACTGAAGCTTTCTTT
CASSTGTGNTEAFF
>TRBD1|TRBV2|TRBJ1-2
TGTGCCAGCAGTGAGCAGGGGGAAGGCTACACCTTC
CASSEQGEGYTF
>NA|TRBV15|TRBJ2-1
TGTGCCACCAGCCCCGAGCGCTCCTACAATGAGCAGTTCTTC
CATSPERSYNEQFF
>NA|TRBV7-2|TRBJ2-7
TGTGCCAGCAGCCTCCAGACGGGAGATGCCTACGAGCAGTACTTC
CASSLQTGDAYEQYF
>TRBD1|TRBV28|TRBJ1-4
TGTGCCAGCAGTTTAAACGCACAGGGGATAACTAATGAAAAACTGTTTTTT
CASSLNAQGITNEKLFF
>NA|TRBV2|TRBJ2-5
TGTGCCAGCAAGACCTACGGAGGGGTGGAAGAGACCCAGTACTTC
CASKTYGGVEETQYF
>TRBD2|TRBV11-2|TRBJ2-5
TGTGCCAGCAGCAAAGGACTAGAAGAGACCCAGTACTTC
CASSKGLEETQYF
>TRBD1|TRBV6-4|TRBJ1-1
TGTGCCACCAGACAGGGGGAGAACACTGAAGCTTTCTTT
CATRQGENTEAFF
>NA|TRBV10-1|TRBJ2-2
TGCGCCAGCAGGTTGGGACTGTACACCGGGGAGCTGTTTTTT
CASRLGLYTGELFF
>NA|TRBV6-6|TRBJ2-2
TGTGCCAGCAGTTACGGTGGCGGCTCCGGGGAGCTGTTTTTT
CASSYGGGSGELFF
>NA|TRBV27|TRBJ2-2
TGTGCCAGCGGGGAAGACATGGGAGTCACCGGGGAGCTGTTTTTT
CASGEDMGVTGELFF
>TRBD2|TRBV18|TRBJ2-5
TGTGCCAGCTCACCAGGAGGGACTAGCGGACCAGAGACCCAGTACTTC
CASSPGGTSGPETQYF
>NA|TRBV9|TRBJ2-3
TGTGCCAGCAGCGTAGGCAGGGGCGGCACAGATACGCAGTATTTT
CASSVGRGGTDTQYF
>NA|TRBV14|TRBJ1-1
TGTGCCAGCAGCCCTCTCCCAGGGGCTGAAGCTTTCTTT
CASSPLPGAEAFF
>NA|TRBV19|TRBJ1-2
TGTGCCAGTAGTATCGAGGGTTACTATGGCTACACCTTC
CASSIEGYYGYTF